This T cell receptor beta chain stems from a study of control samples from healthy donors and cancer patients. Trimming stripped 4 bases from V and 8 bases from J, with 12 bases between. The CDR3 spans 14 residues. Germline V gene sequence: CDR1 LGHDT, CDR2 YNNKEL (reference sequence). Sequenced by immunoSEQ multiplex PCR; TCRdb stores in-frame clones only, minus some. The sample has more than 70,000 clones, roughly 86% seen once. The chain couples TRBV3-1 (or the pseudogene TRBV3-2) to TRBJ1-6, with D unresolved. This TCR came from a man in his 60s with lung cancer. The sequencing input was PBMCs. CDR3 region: CASSPGGFYSPLHF. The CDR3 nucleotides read TGTGCCAGCAGCCCCGGTGGTTTCTATTCACCCCTCCACTTT.